This note documents a single T cell receptor (beta chain) sequence. The target antigen is unknown. A single record per CDR3 protein comes from TCRdb applying MiXCR to the 5' RACE reads. Of about 440,000 distinct CDR3 sequences in the sample, about 19% were seen once. CDR1 is GTSNPN, CDR2 SVGIG, per germline (reference sequence). V lost 0 bases and J lost 0, with 0 bases in between. This CDR3 is 12 amino acids long. The data derive from a study of T-cell memory formation after mild COVID-19. General study findings and limits: The finding that pre-infection memory included some responding clones suggested that cross-reactive memory joined.

This clonotype originated in an adult woman who had mild COVID-19 (a few samples of this study predate the infection). Cell type and time point are not known. The sequencing sample was made of PBMCs or a T cell subset sorted from them (not recorded which). The V gene is TRBV30, the J gene TRBJ2-4, with D unresolved. CDR3 sequence: CAWSVAKNIQYF. In nucleotides, the CDR3 is TGTGCCTGGAGTGTAGCCAAAAACATTCAGTACTTC.